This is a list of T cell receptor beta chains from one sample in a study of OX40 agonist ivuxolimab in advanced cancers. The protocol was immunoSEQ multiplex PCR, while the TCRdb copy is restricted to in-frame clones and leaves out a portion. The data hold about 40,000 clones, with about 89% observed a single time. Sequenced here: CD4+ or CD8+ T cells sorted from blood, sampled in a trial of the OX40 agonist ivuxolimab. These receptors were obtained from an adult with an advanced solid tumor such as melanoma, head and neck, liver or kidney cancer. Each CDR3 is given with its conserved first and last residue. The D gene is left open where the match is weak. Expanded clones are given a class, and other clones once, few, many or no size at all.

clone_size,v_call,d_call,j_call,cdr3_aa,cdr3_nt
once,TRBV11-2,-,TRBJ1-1,CAGRGQGNTEAFF,TGTGCCGGCCGTGGCCAGGGGAACACTGAAGCTTTCTTT
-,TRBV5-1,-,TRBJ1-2,CASSLEGTNYGYTF,TGCGCCAGCAGCTTGGAGGGTACTAACTATGGCTACACCTTC
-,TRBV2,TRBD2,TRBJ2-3,CASSETRTSGGPTDTQYF,TGTGCCAGCAGTGAGACGAGAACTAGCGGGGGACCCACAGATACGCAGTATTTT
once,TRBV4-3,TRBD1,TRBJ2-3,CASSQDWDRGTDTQYF,TGCGCCAGCAGCCAAGATTGGGACAGGGGCACAGATACGCAGTATTTT
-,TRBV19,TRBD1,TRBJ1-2,CASSALPGQGAFGYTF,TGTGCCAGTAGTGCACTGCCGGGACAGGGGGCCTTTGGCTACACCTTC
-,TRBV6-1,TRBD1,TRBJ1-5,CASSNQGALNQPQHF,TGTGCCAGCAGTAATCAGGGGGCGCTGAATCAGCCCCAGCATTTT
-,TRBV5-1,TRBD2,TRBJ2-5,CASSLEFGLAGQETQYF,TGCGCCAGCAGCTTGGAGTTTGGGCTAGCGGGGCAAGAGACCCAGTACTTC
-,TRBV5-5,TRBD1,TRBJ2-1,CASSPPGQGYEQFF,TGTGCCAGCAGCCCCCCGGGACAGGGATATGAGCAGTTCTTC
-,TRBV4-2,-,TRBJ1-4,CASSQGNSHATNEKLFF,TGTGCCAGCAGCCAAGGAAACAGCCATGCAACTAATGAAAAACTGTTTTTT
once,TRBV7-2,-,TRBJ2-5,CASSPGRGRPQETQYF,TGTGCCAGCAGCCCGGGAAGGGGCCGACCTCAAGAGACCCAGTACTTC
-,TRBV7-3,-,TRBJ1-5,CASSLTPGDQPQHF,TGTGCCAGCAGCTTAACTCCGGGGGATCAGCCCCAGCATTTT
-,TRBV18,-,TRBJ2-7,CASSPGGPSYEQYF,TGTGCCAGCTCACCTGGGGGACCTTCGTACGAGCAGTACTTC
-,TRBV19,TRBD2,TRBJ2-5,CASSGGWRETQYF,TGTGCCAGTTCCGGGGGGTGGCGGGAGACCCAGTACTTC
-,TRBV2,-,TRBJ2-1,CASTIRWGSEQFF,TGTGCCAGCACCATCCGGTGGGGGAGTGAGCAGTTCTTC
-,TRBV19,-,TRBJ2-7,CASSHIPDSIYEQYF,TGTGCCAGTAGCCATATACCGGACAGTATCTACGAGCAGTACTTC
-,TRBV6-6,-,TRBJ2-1,CASRAEGGEQFF,TGTGCCAGCAGGGCGGAGGGAGGTGAGCAGTTCTTC
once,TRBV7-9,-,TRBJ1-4,CASSLRAAGEEKLFF,TGTGCCAGCAGCTTACGGGCAGCGGGAGAGGAAAAACTGTTTTTT
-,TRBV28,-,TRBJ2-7,CASSSGQSYEQYF,TGTGCCAGCAGTTCCGGACAGAGCTACGAGCAGTACTTC
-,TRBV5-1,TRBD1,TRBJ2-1,CASSVRDRTFNEQFF,TGCGCCAGCAGCGTCCGGGACAGAACTTTCAATGAGCAGTTCTTC
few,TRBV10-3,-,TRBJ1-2,CAISEQAIGNYGYTF,TGTGCCATCAGTGAGCAGGCGATTGGGAACTATGGCTACACCTTC
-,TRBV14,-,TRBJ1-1,CASSQGWNTEAFF,TGTGCCAGCAGCCAGGGTTGGAACACTGAAGCTTTCTTT
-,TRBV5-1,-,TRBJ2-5,CASSLGHSTAQETQYF,TGCGCCAGCAGCTTAGGTCACTCGACAGCGCAAGAGACCCAGTACTTC
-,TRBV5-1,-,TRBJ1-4,CASSPGTSGNEKLFF,TGCGCCAGCAGCCCGGGGACAAGTGGGAATGAAAAACTGTTTTTT
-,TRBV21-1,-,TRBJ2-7,CASSTDRVRGDEQYF,TGTGCCAGCAGCACAGACAGGGTCCGCGGGGACGAGCAGTACTTC
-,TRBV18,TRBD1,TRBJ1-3,CASSYTGAENTIYF,TGTGCCAGCTCGTACACAGGGGCTGAAAACACCATATATTTT
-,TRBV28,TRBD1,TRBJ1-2,CATLTGLATYGYTF,TGTGCCACCTTGACAGGGTTGGCCACCTATGGCTACACCTTC
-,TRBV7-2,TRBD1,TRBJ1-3,CASSLPRGGITHSGNTIYF,TGTGCCAGCAGCTTACCCCGAGGGGGCATCACCCACTCTGGAAACACCATATATTTT
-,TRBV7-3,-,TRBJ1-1,CASSSGGNTEAFF,TGTGCCAGCAGCTCGGGGGGGAACACTGAAGCTTTCTTT
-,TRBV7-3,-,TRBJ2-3,CASSSGRGGVSDTQYF,TGTGCCAGCAGCTCCGGGCGGGGCGGGGTTTCAGATACGCAGTATTTT
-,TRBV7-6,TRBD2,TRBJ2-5,CASSPLSTAGGLYQETQYF,TGTGCCAGCAGCCCCCTTAGTACGGCGGGGGGCTTGTACCAAGAGACCCAGTACTTC
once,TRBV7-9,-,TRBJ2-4,CASSFPRRLGNIQYF,TGTGCCAGCAGCTTCCCGCGGCGGTTGGGAAACATTCAGTACTTC
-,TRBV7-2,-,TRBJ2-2,CATPRGPLSSGELFF,TGTGCCACCCCCAGGGGCCCTCTTAGTTCCGGGGAGCTGTTTTTT
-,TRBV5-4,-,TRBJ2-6,CASSSSPGGANVLTF,TGTGCCAGCAGCTCCTCCCCGGGGGGGGCCAACGTCCTGACTTTC
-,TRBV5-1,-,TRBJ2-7,CASSPALGSYEQYF,TGCGCCAGCAGCCCGGCCCTCGGATCCTACGAGCAGTACTTC
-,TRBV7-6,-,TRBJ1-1,CASSRNTGTEAFF,TGTGCCAGCAGCCGAAATACGGGTACTGAAGCTTTCTTT
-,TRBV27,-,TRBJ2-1,CASSTPLRYNEQFF,TGTGCCAGCAGCACCCCCCTACGGTACAATGAGCAGTTCTTC
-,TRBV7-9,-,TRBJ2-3,CASSPGVFLLSSTDTQYF,TGTGCCAGCAGCCCCGGGGTCTTTCTTCTTTCTAGCACAGATACGCAGTATTTT
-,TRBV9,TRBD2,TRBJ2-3,CASSWRGSTDTQYF,TGTGCCAGTTCGTGGCGGGGGAGCACAGATACGCAGTATTTT
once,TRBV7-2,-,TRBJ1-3,CASSPSTGWSGNTIYF,TGTGCCAGCAGCCCATCGACAGGATGGTCTGGAAACACCATATATTTT
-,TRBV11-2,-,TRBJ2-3,CASSLSHDRFTDTQYF,TGTGCCAGCAGCTTATCCCATGACAGGTTCACAGATACGCAGTATTTT
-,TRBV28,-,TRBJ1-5,CASSPPNQPQHF,TGTGCCAGCAGCCCCCCCAATCAGCCCCAGCATTTT
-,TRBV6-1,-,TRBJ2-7,CASSDPTKQYF,TGTGCCAGCAGTGATCCTACGAAGCAGTACTTC
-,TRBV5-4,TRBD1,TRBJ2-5,CASSSQGAETQYF,TGTGCCAGCAGCTCACAGGGGGCGGAGACCCAGTACTTC
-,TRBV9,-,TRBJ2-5,CASSVGGETQYF,TGTGCCAGCAGCGTAGGAGGGGAGACCCAGTACTTC
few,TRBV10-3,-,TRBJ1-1,CAISDSNTEAFF,TGTGCCATCAGTGACTCGAACACTGAAGCTTTCTTT
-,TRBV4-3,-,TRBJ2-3,CASSLLAGIDTQYF,TGCGCCAGCAGCCTACTTGCGGGGATAGATACGCAGTATTTT
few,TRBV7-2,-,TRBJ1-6,CASSFGQASNSPLHF,TGTGCCAGCAGCTTTGGGCAGGCTTCGAATTCACCCCTCCACTTT
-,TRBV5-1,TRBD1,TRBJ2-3,CASSLAGTGADTQYF,TGCGCCAGCAGCTTGGCAGGGACAGGGGCAGATACGCAGTATTTT
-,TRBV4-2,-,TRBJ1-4,CASSQRREKLFF,TGTGCCAGCAGCCAGAGGCGCGAAAAACTGTTTTTT
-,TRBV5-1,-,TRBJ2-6,CASSLNKRGAGANVLTF,TGCGCCAGCAGCTTGAACAAAAGGGGGGCTGGGGCCAACGTCCTGACTTTC
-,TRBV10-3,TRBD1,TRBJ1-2,CAISDVDRGKDGYTF,TGTGCCATCAGTGATGTTGACAGGGGTAAGGATGGCTACACCTTC
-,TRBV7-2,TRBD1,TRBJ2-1,CASSSDRFTEQFF,TGTGCCAGCAGCTCGGACAGGTTCACTGAGCAGTTCTTC
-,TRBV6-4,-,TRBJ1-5,CASSQDFNQPQHF,TGTGCCAGCAGTCAGGACTTCAATCAGCCCCAGCATTTT
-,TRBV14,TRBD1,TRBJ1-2,CASSRGTGWGGYTF,TGTGCCAGCAGCCGCGGGACAGGGTGGGGCGGCTACACCTTC
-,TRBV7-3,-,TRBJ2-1,CASSLNGDEQFF,TGTGCCAGCAGCTTAAACGGCGATGAGCAGTTCTTC
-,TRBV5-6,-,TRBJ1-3,CASSYAGVSGNTIYF,TGTGCCAGCAGCTACGCAGGGGTCTCTGGAAACACCATATATTTT
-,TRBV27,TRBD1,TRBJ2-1,CASSLYDRDGEQFF,TGTGCCAGCAGTTTATACGACAGGGACGGTGAGCAGTTCTTC
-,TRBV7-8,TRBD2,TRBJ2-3,CASSIGTSSYTQYF,TGTGCCAGCAGCATAGGGACTAGCTCGTATACGCAGTATTTT